This T cell receptor (beta chain) emerged from a study of PD-1 blockade in classical Hodgkin lymphoma. The study, taken as a whole, reports: When set against healthy donors, newly diagnosed patients were reported to show lower baseline TCR diversity.

Germline V CDR1 and CDR2: SGDLS, YYNGEE. The CDR3 is 17 residues long. V lost 0 bases to trimming and J lost 5 bases, with 20 bases between them. Worth noting for this clone: The antigen is undetermined.

Repertoires were generated with immunoSEQ multiplex PCR, while TCRdb's copy carries only in-frame clones and drops some. The sample carries some 86,000 clones, 90% recorded once. The sample's time point: cycle 4 day 1 (C4D1), after more than 5 weeks of nivolumab. No patient escaped relapse after autologous stem cell transplantation, and brentuximab vedotin exposure varied. The clonotype was recovered from a human donor with classical Hodgkin lymphoma. This chain uses TRBV9 with TRBJ1-2, with a weak D call TRBD1 (6 bases). Sequenced material: peripheral blood mononuclear cells (PBMCs), taken before the fourth cycle of nivolumab. CDR3 amino acids: CASSVESPSGAIYGYTF. The CDR3 nucleotides are TGTGCCAGCAGCGTAGAATCCCCGTCAGGGGCAATTTATGGCTACACCTTC.